This TCR beta chain appears in the sequencing data of a study of blood T cell repertoires in COVID-19. Study overall: Acute and convalescent COVID-19 samples came from the United States, Italy and Spain.

Here immunoSEQ multiplex PCR was the method, and the copy in TCRdb shows in-frame clones only, minus some. Among roughly 300,000 clones listed, more than 75% were seen once. To note about this clone: The same CDR3 arises from other DNA sequences in this sample as well.

Trimming shortened V by 3 bases and J by 4 bases, and 6 bases separated the two germline ends. The CDR3 length is 12 residues. The germline V gene encodes CDR1 LGHDT and CDR2 YNNKEL (reference sequence). The specimen sequenced was PBMCs or T cells enriched from blood (not recorded which). V usage is TRBV3-1 (or the pseudogene TRBV3-2) and J usage is TRBJ1-2; TRBD1 might be the D (6 bases). The clonotype originates from a woman in her 30s who had recovered from COVID-19. The CDR3 coding sequence is TGTGCCAGCAGCCAGGGGGCCTATGGCTACACCTTC. Its protein is CASSQGAYGYTF.